This T cell receptor beta chain was profiled in a study of molecular identifiers for immune sequencing clone quantification. General study results and limits: Clones above 20 RNA copies held over 98% of effector molecules, under 1% in naive cells. Identical TCR molecules sharing a barcode could underestimate highly expanded clone sizes.

A single record per CDR3 protein comes from TCRdb applying MiXCR to the PCR reads. The table records about 510,000 distinct CDR3 sequences, about a fifth of them present only once. The CD8+CD4-CCR7+CD45RA+ phenotype defined the sorted naive CD8 T cells. With 10 bases removed from V and 5 bases from J, the gap between germline ends came to 18 bases. Germline V gives CDR1 ENHRY, CDR2 SYGVKD. The CDR3 spans 13 residues. This clonotype came up many times. The antigen remains undetermined. Sequenced: naive CD8+ T cells from blood, with Jurkat cell RNA spiked in. The subset: FACS-sorted CD8+CD4-CCR7+CD45RA+ naive T cells. The V and J genes are TRBV10-3 and TRBJ2-7; D perhaps matches TRBD2 (7 bases). This receptor was obtained from a human donor in good health. Some libraries in this study had Jurkat cell RNA spiked in. This CDR3 reads CATWRAGDNEQYF. CDR3 DNA: TGTGCCACCTGGCGCGCGGGGGACAACGAGCAGTACTTC.